This TCR beta chain derives from a study of CXCR3-negative and CXCR3-positive naive CD8 T cells. There are 15 residues in the CDR3. Germline values: CDR1 MGHDK, CDR2 SYGVNS. Findings and caveats of the study: Memory CD8+ cells showed much lower diversity, while both naive subsets displayed comparably high diversity. In CXCR3-positive naive cells, the TRB CDR3s were more hydrophobic than in CXCR3-negative naive cells.

The libraries of TRB cDNA were constructed through 5' RACE using UMI labels. TCRdb re-called the 5' RACE reads; one entry per CDR3 protein, DNA not given. The sample is made up of more than 65,000 distinct CDR3 sequences, and the top ten hold around 1.5% of it. Naive CD8+ T cells showed a CD45RO-CCR7+CD27+CD95- phenotype. To note about this clonotype: Antigen specificity is unknown.

The chain combines TRBV25-1 with TRBJ1-1. This clonotype was obtained from a human donor in good health. Some clones in this sample may be carry-over from other donors' samples. The material sequenced was naive CXCR3- CD8+ T cells from blood. Stated subset: CD45RO-CCR7+CD27+CD95- naive CD8+ T cells lacking CXCR3 (TNR3-). The CDR3 sequence: CASSEYQGLNTEAFF.